One and the same sample provided the 9 T cell receptor beta chains below, sequenced in a study of T cell clonality in common variable immunodeficiency. This table comes from immunoSEQ multiplex PCR, and its TCRdb copy is limited to in-frame clones, with some not included. The data list tens of thousands of clones, none observed once; under 2% falls to the top ten. Sequencing was done on a sample of peripheral blood mononuclear cells. The receptors here all came from a person aged 18 to 70 in good health.

This clone has a count of ten or more. The read comes to an end 3 residues before the CDR3 does, leaving the germline J gene to fill in the end. The chain carries TRBV5-4 and TRBJ2-7; 9 positions agree with TRBD2. The CDR3 sequence is 14 residues long. CDR1 and CDR2 from the germline V gene are SGHNT and YYREEE (reference sequence). V lost 4 bases to trimming and J lost 0 bases; unmatched junction nucleotides: 2. The CDR3 DNA, read in part, is TGTGCCAGCAGCCCGGGACTAGCCTCCTACGAG. This translates into CASSPGLASYE. The whole CDR3 protein is CASSPGLASYEQYF.

This clone was detected only a few times. From the germline J gene comes the end of the CDR3, since the read stops 3 residues before it. The rearrangement uses TRBV5-1 and TRBJ2-7, with a tentative D call TRBD1 (5 bases). CDR3 length: 16 amino acids. CDR1 SGHRS and CDR2 YFSETQ come from the germline V gene. V was cut by 1 base and J by 1 base, with 15 bases left in between. The CDR3 loop is CASSLFGASTSYEQYF. The part of the CDR3 DNA that was read is TGCGCCAGCAGCTTGTTTGGGGCCTCAACTTCCTACGAG.

This clone appeared many times. The CDR3 goes on 3 residues after the read ends, and that part is filled in from the germline J gene. V is TRBV5-3 and J is TRBJ1-5; 7 bases fit TRBD1. TRBV5-3 qualifies as an ORF whose function is uncertain. The CDR3 loop spans 18 amino acids. V was clipped by 2 bases and J by 4 bases; unmatched bases: 15. The chain's CDR3 is CARSFFIEDRINNQPQHF. The sequenced CDR3 bases are TGTGCCAGAAGCTTTTTCATCGAGGACAGGATAAATAATCAGCCC.

With respect to this clone: The read terminates 3 residues ahead of where the CDR3 ends, so the germline J gene completes it. The chain combines TRBV7-2 with TRBJ2-4, with TRBD1 matching over 9 bases. The CDR3 extends over 15 amino acids. CDR1 SGHTA and CDR2 FQGNSA come from the germline V gene. CDR3 bases read: TGTGCCAGCAGCTCCCCACCATGGACAGGGGACGGT. Protein sequence: CASSSPPWTGDG. The CDR3, in full, reads CASSSPPWTGDGQYF.

Many counts were recorded for this clone. Read data end 3 residues before the CDR3 end; the end is taken from the germline J gene. V is TRBV13 and J is TRBJ2-1; 9 bases agree with TRBD2. The V gene end was trimmed by 2 bases and the J gene end by 1 base; junction bases not matched to a gene: 9. Germline V CDR1 and CDR2: PRHDT, FYEKMQ (reference sequence). The length of the CDR3 is 18 residues. CDR3 region: CASSLRWLAGASYNEQFF. Incomplete CDR3 DNA: TGTGCCAGCAGCTTACGCTGGTTAGCGGGGGCTTCCTACAATGAG.

This clone was seen repeatedly, ten times or more. The read comes to an end 3 residues before the CDR3 does, leaving the germline J gene to fill in the end. The genes are TRBV20-1 and TRBJ1-4, with D perhaps matching TRBD1 (5 bases). Trimming took off 0 bases at V and 8 bases at J, with 13 bases between the two ends. This CDR3 has 14 residues. CDR1 is DFQATT and CDR2 is SNEGSKA in the germline V gene (reference sequence). The CDR3 bases that were read are TGCAGTGCTAGAGATAGGGCAGAGGGGGAAAAA. This encodes CSARDRAEGEK. The full CDR3 protein reads CSARDRAEGEKLFF.

This clone was observed many times. The read falls 3 residues short of the CDR3 end, and the missing part is taken from the germline J gene. The gene calls are TRBV5-1 and TRBJ1-4; no clear D. CDR1 and CDR2 (germline): SGHRS, YFSETQ. Trimming cost V 4 bases and J 7 bases, with 11 bases left between them. The CDR3 extends over 13 amino acids. The CDR3 sequence is CASSGGRGEKLFF. The part of the CDR3 DNA that was read is TGCGCCAGCAGCGGAGGACGGGGTGAAAAA.

This clone appeared a few times. A much larger clone differs from this one at a single base, so this may be a read error. The part of the CDR3 DNA that was read is TGTGCCAGCAGCTTGAGACAGGGCTATGGC. Translating it yields CASSLRQGYG. The CDR3 as a whole reads CASSLRQGYGYTF. V is TRBV7-2 and J is TRBJ1-2, with TRBD1 matching 7 bases. The read halts 3 residues ahead of the CDR3 end, with the missing end drawn from the germline J gene. The CDR3 contains 13 residues. Germline CDR1 reads SGHTA; CDR2 reads FQGNSA. V shed 3 bases, J shed 4 bases, and the junction held 2 bases outside the gene matches.

This clone was observed at least ten times. The read is 3 residues too short to cover the CDR3 end, so that end is filled in from the germline J gene. The gene calls are TRBV6-2 or TRBV6-3 and TRBJ2-1; 11 bases are shared with TRBD2. Germline V CDR1 and CDR2: MNHEY, SVGEGT. There are 13 residues in the CDR3. Germline trimming cut 6 bases from V and 9 bases from J; bases unmatched to any gene: 4. The CDR3 is CASRSGTSGEQFF. The CDR3 DNA, read in part, is TGTGCCAGCAGGTCCGGGACTAGCGGTGAG.